A selection of T cell receptor beta chains follows, all from one sample in a study of blood T cell repertoires in COVID-19. The data were produced by immunoSEQ multiplex PCR, yet TCRdb's version contains in-frame clones alone and is incomplete. The profile shows hundreds of thousands of clones, more than 85% of them singletons. Material: PBMCs or T cells enriched from blood (not recorded which). Receptors originate from a woman between 55 and 75 years old who had recovered from COVID-19. Both conserved end residues are part of each CDR3. The D gene is left open where the match is weak. Not every row has a clone size; where given, it reads once, few, many or a size class.

>TRBJ1-1|TRBV24-1|.|.
CATSDFSVMNTEAFF
TGTGCCACCAGTGATTTTTCGGTGATGAACACTGAAGCTTTCTTT
>TRBJ1-5|TRBV24-1|.|.
CAIGQSNQPQHF
TGTGCCATAGGACAGAGCAATCAGCCCCAGCATTTT
>TRBJ1-3|TRBV30|.|.
CAWSSGSSGNTIYF
TGTGCCTGGAGTTCGGGGAGCTCTGGAAACACCATATATTTT
>TRBJ2-6|TRBV6-5|.|few
CASMGSSGANVLTF
TGTGCCAGTATGGGGAGCTCTGGGGCCAACGTCCTGACTTTC
>TRBJ1-1|TRBV7-9|.|few
CASSLFIGLATEAFF
TGTGCCAGCAGCTTGTTTATAGGTTTAGCCACTGAAGCTTTCTTT
>TRBJ1-1|TRBV5-4|TRBD1|.
CASSQGQLMNTEAFF
TGTGCCAGCAGCCAGGGACAGCTCATGAACACTGAAGCTTTCTTT
>TRBJ1-6|TRBV10-3|.|.
CAISESGQGRIDNSPLHF
TGTGCCATCAGTGAGTCCGGGCAGGGGCGAATCGATAATTCACCCCTCCACTTT
>TRBJ1-2|TRBV30|.|few
CAWSRGGGYGYTF
TGTGCCTGGAGCCGCGGGGGGGGCTATGGCTACACCTTC
>TRBJ2-2|TRBV12-3/TRBV12-4|.|.
CASRTEIGELFF
TGTGCCAGCAGAACTGAAATCGGGGAGCTGTTTTTT
>TRBJ1-1|TRBV2|.|.
CASSGGGNTEAFF
TGTGCCAGCAGTGGCGGGGGAAACACTGAAGCTTTCTTT
>TRBJ1-5|TRBV28|TRBD1|.
CASSLTGVGNQPQHF
TGTGCCAGCAGTTTAACAGGGGTAGGCAATCAGCCCCAGCATTTT
>TRBJ1-6|TRBV16|.|.
CASSRGTGTRFSPLHF
TGTGCCAGCAGCCGAGGGACCGGGACACGGTTTTCACCCCTCCACTTT
>TRBJ1-4|TRBV18|.|.
CASSPGRGSEKLFF
TGTGCCAGCTCACCGGGGAGGGGGAGTGAAAAACTGTTTTTT
>TRBJ1-3|TRBV2|.|.
CAAGAPYSGNTIYF
TGTGCCGCGGGGGCGCCGTACTCTGGAAACACCATATATTTT
>TRBJ2-6|TRBV5-1|TRBD1|.
CASSRTGSGANVLTF
TGCGCCAGCAGCCGGACAGGGAGTGGGGCCAACGTCCTGACTTTC
>TRBJ2-2|TRBV11-2|.|.
CASSLVWGPGGELFF
TGTGCCAGCAGCTTAGTCTGGGGGCCCGGCGGGGAGCTGTTTTTT
>TRBJ1-5|TRBV19|.|.
CASSIGWAGGLNQPQHF
TGTGCCAGTAGTATAGGGTGGGCGGGGGGCCTCAATCAGCCCCAGCATTTT
>TRBJ2-2|TRBV2|.|once
CASSLQPIANTGELFF
TGTGCCAGCAGCTTACAGCCTATCGCGAACACCGGGGAGCTGTTTTTT
>TRBJ2-3|TRBV18|.|.
CASSPVAAEDTQYF
TGTGCCAGCTCACCAGTGGCAGCGGAAGATACGCAGTATTTT
>TRBJ1-1|TRBV24-1|.|.
CATSPGRTNTEAFF
TGTGCCACCAGTCCCGGGAGGACGAACACTGAAGCTTTCTTT
>TRBJ1-3|TRBV27|TRBD1|.
CASSLRGTAGNTIYF
TGTGCCAGCAGTTTACGTGGGACAGCCGGAAACACCATATATTTT
>TRBJ2-2|TRBV5-4|TRBD2|.
CASSLPMIAGGPNTGELFF
TGTGCCAGCAGCTTGCCCATGATAGCGGGGGGCCCGAACACCGGGGAGCTGTTTTTT
>TRBJ2-5|TRBV20-1|TRBD2|.
CSASISSGAGVGTQYF
TGCAGTGCTAGTATATCTAGCGGGGCCGGGGTGGGGACCCAGTACTTC
>TRBJ2-5|TRBV3-1/TRBV3-2|TRBD2|few
CASSQARGGQETQYF
TGTGCCAGCAGCCAGGCCCGGGGGGGACAAGAGACCCAGTACTTC
>TRBJ1-1|TRBV5-1|.|.
CASSLVGGFRTAFF
TGCGCCAGCAGCTTGGTTGGAGGCTTCAGAACTGCTTTCTTT
>TRBJ1-4|TRBV19|.|.
CASSIRQGASTNEKLFF
TGTGCCAGTAGTATCCGGCAGGGTGCATCAACTAATGAAAAACTGTTTTTT
>TRBJ2-3|TRBV3-1/TRBV3-2|.|.
CASSHGTAQYF
TGTGCCAGCAGCCACGGGACTGCGCAGTATTTT
>TRBJ1-1|TRBV6-5|.|.
CASRRGGGRNTEAFF
TGTGCCAGCAGAAGAGGCGGGGGCCGGAACACTGAAGCTTTCTTT
>TRBJ2-3|TRBV5-1|.|once
CASSDRHPSTDTQYF
TGCGCCAGCAGCGACCGACATCCTAGCACAGATACGCAGTATTTT
>TRBJ1-3|TRBV5-1|TRBD1|.
CASSSTGATSGNTIYF
TGCGCCAGCAGCTCCACAGGGGCCACCTCTGGAAACACCATATATTTT
>TRBJ2-5|TRBV5-8|.|.
CASSQIGGETQYF
TGTGCCAGCAGCCAAATTGGGGGGGAGACCCAGTACTTC